A selection of T cell receptor beta chains follows, all from one sample in a study of blood T cell repertoires in COVID-19. This table comes from immunoSEQ multiplex PCR, and its TCRdb copy is limited to in-frame clones, with some not included. Of 130,000 to 150,000 clones in the sample, 88% were seen once. Sequenced sample: peripheral blood. The receptor set was obtained from a man in his forties or fifties with active or convalescent COVID-19. Both conserved end residues are part of each CDR3. The D gene is left open where the match is weak. The size field is filled for only some rows; it gives once, few, many or a size class.

NA	TRBV5-8	NA	16	TRBJ1-3	TGTGCCAGCAGCTTGGCTGTCACGAGCTCTGGAAACACCATATATTTT	CASSLAVTSSGNTIYF
TRBD1	TRBV30	NA	13	TRBJ2-5	TGTGCCTGGAACCTGAACAGGGGAGAGACCCAGTACTTC	CAWNLNRGETQYF
NA	TRBV29-1	NA	14	TRBJ2-3	TGCAGCGTTGAGACACAGCCCAGCACAGATACGCAGTATTTT	CSVETQPSTDTQYF
NA	TRBV6-1	NA	12	TRBJ2-1	TGTGCCAGCAGTGAACTTTGGCGGGAGCAGTTCTTC	CASSELWREQFF
NA	TRBV7-9	NA	15	TRBJ1-2	TGTGCCAGCAGCAGGAGAGGGGAGGAGGGCTATGGCTACACCTTC	CASSRRGEEGYGYTF
TRBD2	TRBV10-3	few	16	TRBJ2-1	TGTGCCATCAGTGACCAGACGGGAGGTCCGCCCAATGAGCAGTTCTTC	CAISDQTGGPPNEQFF
TRBD1	TRBV10-3	NA	16	TRBJ1-5	TGTGCCAGCGGACAGGGGATGAATAGCGGCAATCAGCCCCAGCATTTT	CASGQGMNSGNQPQHF
NA	TRBV28	many	14	TRBJ2-7	TGTGCCAGCAGTCTCCCCGGGGAGGTGCGGGAGCAGTACTTC	CASSLPGEVREQYF
NA	TRBV27	NA	15	TRBJ2-7	TGTGCCAGCAGCCAGAGGGTAGGGGGTGCCTACGAGCAGTACTTC	CASSQRVGGAYEQYF
TRBD1	TRBV5-4	NA	16	TRBJ1-1	TGTGCCAGCAGACCAGACTATCAGGGGGCGAACACTGAAGCTTTCTTT	CASRPDYQGANTEAFF
TRBD1	TRBV5-1	NA	14	TRBJ2-7	TGCGCCAGCAGTTCAGGACAGGGCTCCTACGAGCAGTACTTC	CASSSGQGSYEQYF
NA	TRBV19	once	13	TRBJ1-3	TGTGCCTCCCTGGCGGTCTCTGGAAACACCATATATTTT	CASLAVSGNTIYF
TRBD2	TRBV5-4	NA	15	TRBJ2-3	TGTGCCACCTCCCCAGGACTAGCGGACACAGATACGCAGTATTTT	CATSPGLADTDTQYF
TRBD2	TRBV24-1	NA	15	TRBJ2-1	TGTGCCACCAGTGACCTTCTAGCGGAACCCAATGAGCAGTTCTTC	CATSDLLAEPNEQFF
TRBD2	TRBV6-1	once	15	TRBJ2-7	TGTGCCAGCAGTGAGACTAGCGGGAGAAGGTACGAGCAGTACTTC	CASSETSGRRYEQYF
TRBD1	TRBV4-3	NA	15	TRBJ1-2	TGCGCCAGCAGCCAATCCACCGGGACAGGGACGGGCTACACCTTC	CASSQSTGTGTGYTF
NA	TRBV18	NA	21	TRBJ2-2	TGTGCCAGCTCACCACCGCTGAAGCGGGTTTCAGGGAGGTGGAACACCGGGGAGCTGTTTTTT	CASSPPLKRVSGRWNTGELFF
NA	TRBV2	NA	15	TRBJ2-6	TGTGCCAGCAGTGAATTCATCTCTGGGGCCAACGTCCTGACTTTC	CASSEFISGANVLTF
NA	TRBV14	NA	14	TRBJ2-5	TGTGCCAGCAGCCACAGGAGGGCCGACGAGACCCAGTACTTC	CASSHRRADETQYF
TRBD2	TRBV18	once	16	TRBJ2-2	TGTGCCAGCTCTGAAAAACTAGCGGGGTACACCGGGGAGCTGTTTTTT	CASSEKLAGYTGELFF
TRBD2	TRBV19	NA	18	TRBJ2-1	TGTGCCAGTAGTAATCAGCGGGAGGGATTTACCGCTTACAATGAGCAGTTCTTC	CASSNQREGFTAYNEQFF
NA	TRBV5-1	once	12	TRBJ1-2	TGCGCCAGCAGCTTAACAGACTATGGCTACACCTTC	CASSLTDYGYTF
NA	TRBV10-1	few	15	TRBJ2-7	TGCGCCAGCAGTGAGGGGACTCTAGGTCGTACGGAGCAGTACTTC	CASSEGTLGRTEQYF
NA	TRBV6-6	NA	14	TRBJ2-1	TGTGCCAGCACCCCAACGCCCTCGGGGAATGAGCAGTTCTTC	CASTPTPSGNEQFF